The clone carrying this T cell receptor beta chain was picked up a small number of times. The antigen is unknown. This entry belongs to a study of response to subunit inactivated influenza vaccine. Study observations and caveats: Every seasonal influenza vaccination brings in few new T cells, the authors suggested.

MiXCR, applied by TCRdb to the RT-PCR reads, yields one record per CDR3 protein. The sample carries some 480,000 distinct CDR3 sequences, around 9.9% recorded once. With 7 bases removed from V and 0 bases from J, the gap between germline ends came to 3 bases. Germline V CDR1 and CDR2: SQVTM, ANQGSEA. The CDR3 has 10 residues. Sequenced here: PBMCs from blood, sampled around seven weeks after vaccination. This clonotype originated in a man aged 45-65 years who received an inactivated influenza vaccine. The chain couples TRBV29-1 to TRBJ2-5; no firm D call. DNA for the CDR3: TGCAGCGCATACCAAGAGACCCAGTACTTC. Translating it yields CSAYQETQYF.